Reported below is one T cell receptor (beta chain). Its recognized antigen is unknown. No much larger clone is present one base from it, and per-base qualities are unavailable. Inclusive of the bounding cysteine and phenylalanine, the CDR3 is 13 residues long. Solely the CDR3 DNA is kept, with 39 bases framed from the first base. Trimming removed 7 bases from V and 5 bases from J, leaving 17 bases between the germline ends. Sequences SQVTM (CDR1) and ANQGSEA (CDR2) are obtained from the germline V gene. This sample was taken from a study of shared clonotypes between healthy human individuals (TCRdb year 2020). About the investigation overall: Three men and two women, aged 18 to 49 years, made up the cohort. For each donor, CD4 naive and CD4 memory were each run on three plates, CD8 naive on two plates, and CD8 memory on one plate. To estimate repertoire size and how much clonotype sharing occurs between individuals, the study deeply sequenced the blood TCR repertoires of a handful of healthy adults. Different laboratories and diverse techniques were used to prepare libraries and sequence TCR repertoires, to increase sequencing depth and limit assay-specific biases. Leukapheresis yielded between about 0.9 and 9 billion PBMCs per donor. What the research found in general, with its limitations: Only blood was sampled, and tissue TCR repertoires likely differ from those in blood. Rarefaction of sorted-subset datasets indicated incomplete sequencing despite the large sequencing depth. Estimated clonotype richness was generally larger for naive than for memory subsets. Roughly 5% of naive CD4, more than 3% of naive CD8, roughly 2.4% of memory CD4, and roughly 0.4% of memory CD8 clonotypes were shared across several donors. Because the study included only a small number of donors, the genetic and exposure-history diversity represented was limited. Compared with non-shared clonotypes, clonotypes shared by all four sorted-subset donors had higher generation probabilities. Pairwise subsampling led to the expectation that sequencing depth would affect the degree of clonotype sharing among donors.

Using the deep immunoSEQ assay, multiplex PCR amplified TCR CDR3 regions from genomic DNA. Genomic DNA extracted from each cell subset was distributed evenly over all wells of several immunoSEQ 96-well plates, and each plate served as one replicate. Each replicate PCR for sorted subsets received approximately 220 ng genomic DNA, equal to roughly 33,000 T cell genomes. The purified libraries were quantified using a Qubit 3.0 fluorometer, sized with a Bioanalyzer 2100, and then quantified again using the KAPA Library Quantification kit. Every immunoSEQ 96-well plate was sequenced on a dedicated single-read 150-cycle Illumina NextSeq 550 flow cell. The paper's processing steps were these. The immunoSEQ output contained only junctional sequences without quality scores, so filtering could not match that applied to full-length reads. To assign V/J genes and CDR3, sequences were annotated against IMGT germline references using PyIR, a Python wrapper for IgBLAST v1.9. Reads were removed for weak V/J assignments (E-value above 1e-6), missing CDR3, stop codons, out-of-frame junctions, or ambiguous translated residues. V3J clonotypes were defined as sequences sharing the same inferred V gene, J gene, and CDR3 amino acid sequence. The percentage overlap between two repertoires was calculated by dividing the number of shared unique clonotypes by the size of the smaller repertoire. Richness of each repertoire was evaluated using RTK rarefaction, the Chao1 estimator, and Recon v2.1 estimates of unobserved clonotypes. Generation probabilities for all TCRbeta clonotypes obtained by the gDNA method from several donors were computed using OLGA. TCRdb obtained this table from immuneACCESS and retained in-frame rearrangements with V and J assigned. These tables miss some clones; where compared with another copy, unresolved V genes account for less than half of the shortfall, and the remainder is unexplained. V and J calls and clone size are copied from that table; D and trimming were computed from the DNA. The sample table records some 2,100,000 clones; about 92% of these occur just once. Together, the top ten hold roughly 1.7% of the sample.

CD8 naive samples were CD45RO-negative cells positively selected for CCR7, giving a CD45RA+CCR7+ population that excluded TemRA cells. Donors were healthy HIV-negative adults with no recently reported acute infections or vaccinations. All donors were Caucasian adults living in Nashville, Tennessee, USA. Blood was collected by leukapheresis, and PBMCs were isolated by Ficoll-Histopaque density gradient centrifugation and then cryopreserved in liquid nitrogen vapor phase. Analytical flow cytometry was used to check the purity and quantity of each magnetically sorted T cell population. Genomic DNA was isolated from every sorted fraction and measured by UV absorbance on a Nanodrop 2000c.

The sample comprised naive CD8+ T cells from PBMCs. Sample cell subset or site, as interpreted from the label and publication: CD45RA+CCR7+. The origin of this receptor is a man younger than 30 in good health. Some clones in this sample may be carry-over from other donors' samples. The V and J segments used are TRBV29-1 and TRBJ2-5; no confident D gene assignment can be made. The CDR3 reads CSAHPVGEETQYF. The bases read TGCAGCGCGCACCCAGTCGGCGAGGAGACCCAGTACTTC.